This paragraph covers one TCR beta chain sequence. TCRdb reprocessed the RT-PCR reads via MiXCR and lists one record per CDR3 protein. The sample lists hundreds of thousands of distinct CDR3 sequences, around two fifths occurring once. This sample was taken from a study of patients and donors after allogeneic stem cell transplantation. CDR3 length: 13 amino acids. Germline loops: CDR1 SGHRS, CDR2 YFSETQ. Losses at the gene ends were 7 bases for V and 5 bases for J; bases not matched to a gene: 6. Sequencing was performed on blood, either unsorted or a sorted T cell fraction (not recorded which). The clonotype comes from a human donor who was either an allogeneic HSCT recipient or a stem cell or donor lymphocyte infusion donor (not recorded which). It is not recorded whose cells these are; they may come from a transplant donor. The V and J genes are TRBV5-1 and TRBJ2-1, with 7 positions matching TRBD1. CDR3 nucleotides: TGCGCCAGCTCCGGACAGGAGGACAATGAGCAGTTCTTC. Residues: CASSGQEDNEQFF. Looking up the rest from reference TRBV5-1 and TRBJ2-1 gives the full variable domain: KAGVTQTPRYLIKTRGQQVTLSCSPISGHRSVSWYQQTPGQGLQFLFEYFSETQRNKGNFPGRFSGRQFSNSRSEMNVSTLELGDSALYLCASSGQEDNEQFFGPGTRLTVL.